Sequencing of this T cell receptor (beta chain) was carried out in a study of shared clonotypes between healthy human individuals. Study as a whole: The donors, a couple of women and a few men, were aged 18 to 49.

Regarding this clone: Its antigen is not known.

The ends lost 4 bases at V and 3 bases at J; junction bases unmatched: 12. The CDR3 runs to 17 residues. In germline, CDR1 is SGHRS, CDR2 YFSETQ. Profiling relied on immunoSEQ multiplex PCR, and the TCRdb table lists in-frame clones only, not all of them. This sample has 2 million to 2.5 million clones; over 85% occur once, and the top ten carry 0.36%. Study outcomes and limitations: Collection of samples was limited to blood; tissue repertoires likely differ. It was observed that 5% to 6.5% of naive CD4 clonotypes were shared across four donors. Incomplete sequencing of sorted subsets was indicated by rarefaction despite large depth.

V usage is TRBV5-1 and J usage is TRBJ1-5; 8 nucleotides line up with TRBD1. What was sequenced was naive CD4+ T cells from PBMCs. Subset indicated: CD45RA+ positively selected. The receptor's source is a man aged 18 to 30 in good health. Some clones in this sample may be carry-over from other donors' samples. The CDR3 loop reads CASSPAAGTGNNQPQHF. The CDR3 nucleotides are TGCGCCAGCAGCCCAGCGGCAGGGACAGGCAACAATCAGCCCCAGCATTTT. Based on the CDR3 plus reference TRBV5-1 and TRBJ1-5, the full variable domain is KAGVTQTPRYLIKTRGQQVTLSCSPISGHRSVSWYQQTPGQGLQFLFEYFSETQRNKGNFPGRFSGRQFSNSRSEMNVSTLELGDSALYLCASSPAAGTGNNQPQHFGDGTRLSIL.